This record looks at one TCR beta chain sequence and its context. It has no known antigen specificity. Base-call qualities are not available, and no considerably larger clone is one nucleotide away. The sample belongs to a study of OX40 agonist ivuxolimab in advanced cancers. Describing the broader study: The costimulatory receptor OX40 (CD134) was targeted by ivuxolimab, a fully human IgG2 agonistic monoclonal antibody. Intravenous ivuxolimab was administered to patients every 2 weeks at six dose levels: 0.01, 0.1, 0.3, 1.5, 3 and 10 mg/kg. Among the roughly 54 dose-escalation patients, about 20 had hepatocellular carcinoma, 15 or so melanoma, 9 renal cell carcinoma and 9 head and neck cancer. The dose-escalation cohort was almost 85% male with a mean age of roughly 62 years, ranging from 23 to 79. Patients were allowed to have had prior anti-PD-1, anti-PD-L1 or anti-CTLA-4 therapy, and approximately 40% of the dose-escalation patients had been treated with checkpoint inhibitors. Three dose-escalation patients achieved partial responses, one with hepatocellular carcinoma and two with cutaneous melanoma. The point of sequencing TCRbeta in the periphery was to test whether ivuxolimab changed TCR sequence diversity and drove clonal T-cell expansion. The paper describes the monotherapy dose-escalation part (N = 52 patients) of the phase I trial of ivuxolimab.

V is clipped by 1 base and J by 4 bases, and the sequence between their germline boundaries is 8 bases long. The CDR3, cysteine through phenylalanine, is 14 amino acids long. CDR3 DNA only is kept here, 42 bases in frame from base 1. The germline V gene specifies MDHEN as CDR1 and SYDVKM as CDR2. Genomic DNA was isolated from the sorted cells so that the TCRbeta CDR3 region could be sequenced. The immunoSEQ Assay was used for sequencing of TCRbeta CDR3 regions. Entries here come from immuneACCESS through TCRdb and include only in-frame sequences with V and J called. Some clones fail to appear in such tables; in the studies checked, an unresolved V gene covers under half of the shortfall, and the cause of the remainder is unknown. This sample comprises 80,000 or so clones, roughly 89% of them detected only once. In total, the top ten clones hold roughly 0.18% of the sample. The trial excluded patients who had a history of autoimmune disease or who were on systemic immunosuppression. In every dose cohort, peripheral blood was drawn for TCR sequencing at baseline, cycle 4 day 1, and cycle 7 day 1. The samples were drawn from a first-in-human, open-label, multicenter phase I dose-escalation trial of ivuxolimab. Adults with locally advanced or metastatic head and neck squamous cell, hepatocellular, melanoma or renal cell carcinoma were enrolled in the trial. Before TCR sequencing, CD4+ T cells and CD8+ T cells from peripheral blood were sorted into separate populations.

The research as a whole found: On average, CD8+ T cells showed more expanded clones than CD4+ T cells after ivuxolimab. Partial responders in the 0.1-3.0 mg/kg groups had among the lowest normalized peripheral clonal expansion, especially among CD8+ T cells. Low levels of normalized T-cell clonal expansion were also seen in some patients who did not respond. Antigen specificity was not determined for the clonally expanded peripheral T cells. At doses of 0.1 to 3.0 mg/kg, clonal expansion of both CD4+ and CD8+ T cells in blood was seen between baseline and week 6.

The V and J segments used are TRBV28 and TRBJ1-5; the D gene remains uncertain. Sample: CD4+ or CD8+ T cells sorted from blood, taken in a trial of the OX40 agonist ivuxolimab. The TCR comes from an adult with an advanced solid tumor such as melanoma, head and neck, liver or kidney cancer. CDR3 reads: CASSLSMGNQPQHF. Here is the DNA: TGTGCCAGCAGTTTATCCATGGGGAATCAGCCCCAGCATTTT.